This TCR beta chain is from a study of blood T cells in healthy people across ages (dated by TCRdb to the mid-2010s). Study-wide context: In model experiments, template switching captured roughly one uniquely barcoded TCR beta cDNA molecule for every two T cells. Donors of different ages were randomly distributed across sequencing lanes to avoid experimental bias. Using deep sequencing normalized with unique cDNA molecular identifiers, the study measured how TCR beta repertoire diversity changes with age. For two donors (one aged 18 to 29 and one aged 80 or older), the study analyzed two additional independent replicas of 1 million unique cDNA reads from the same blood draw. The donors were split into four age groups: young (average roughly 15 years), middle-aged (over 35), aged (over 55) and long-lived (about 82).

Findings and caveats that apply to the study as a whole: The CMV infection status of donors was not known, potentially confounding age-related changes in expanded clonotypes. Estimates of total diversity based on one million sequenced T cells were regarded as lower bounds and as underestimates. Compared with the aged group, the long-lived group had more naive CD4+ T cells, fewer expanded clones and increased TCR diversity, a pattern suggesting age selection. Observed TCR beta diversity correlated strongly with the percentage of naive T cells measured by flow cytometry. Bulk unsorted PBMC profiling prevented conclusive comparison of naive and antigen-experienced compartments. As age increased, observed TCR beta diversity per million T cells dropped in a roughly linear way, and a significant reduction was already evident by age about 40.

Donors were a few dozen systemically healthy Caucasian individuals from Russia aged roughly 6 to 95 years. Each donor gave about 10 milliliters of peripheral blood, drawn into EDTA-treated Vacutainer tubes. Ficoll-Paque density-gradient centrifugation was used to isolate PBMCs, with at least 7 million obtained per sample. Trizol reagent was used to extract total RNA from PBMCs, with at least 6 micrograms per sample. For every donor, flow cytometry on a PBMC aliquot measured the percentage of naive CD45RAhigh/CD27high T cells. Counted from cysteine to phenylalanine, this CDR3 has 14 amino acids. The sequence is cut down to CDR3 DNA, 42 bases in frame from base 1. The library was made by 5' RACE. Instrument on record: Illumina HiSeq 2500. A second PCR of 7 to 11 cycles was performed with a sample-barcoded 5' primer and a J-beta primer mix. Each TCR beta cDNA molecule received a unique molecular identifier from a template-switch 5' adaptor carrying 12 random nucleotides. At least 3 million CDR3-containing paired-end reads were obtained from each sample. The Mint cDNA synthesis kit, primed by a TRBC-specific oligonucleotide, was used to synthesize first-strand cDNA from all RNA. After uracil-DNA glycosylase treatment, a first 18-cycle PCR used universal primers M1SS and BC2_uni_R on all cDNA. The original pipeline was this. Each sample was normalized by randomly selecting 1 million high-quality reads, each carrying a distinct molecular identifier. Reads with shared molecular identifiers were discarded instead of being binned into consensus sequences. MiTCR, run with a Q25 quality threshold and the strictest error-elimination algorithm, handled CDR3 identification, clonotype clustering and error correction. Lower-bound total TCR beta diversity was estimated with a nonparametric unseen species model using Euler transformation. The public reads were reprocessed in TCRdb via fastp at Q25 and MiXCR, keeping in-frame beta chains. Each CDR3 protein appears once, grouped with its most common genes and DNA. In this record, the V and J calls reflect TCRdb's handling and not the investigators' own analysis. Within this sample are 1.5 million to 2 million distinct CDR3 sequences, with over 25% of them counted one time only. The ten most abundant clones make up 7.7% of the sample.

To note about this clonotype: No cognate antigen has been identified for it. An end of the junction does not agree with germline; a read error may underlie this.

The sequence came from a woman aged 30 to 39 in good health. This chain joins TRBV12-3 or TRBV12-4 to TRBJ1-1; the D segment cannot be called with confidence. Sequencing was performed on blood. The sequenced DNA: TGTACCAGCAGTTTAGAGGGAGAGAACACTGAAGCTTTCTTT. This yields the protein CTSSLEGENTEAFF.